The 26 T cell receptor beta chains below come from one sample, sequenced in a study of cytomegalovirus exposure and HLA in healthy donors. It was with 60 Vbeta and 13 Jbeta primers that the PCR ran. Assay used: immunoSEQ multiplex PCR; TCRdb lists only in-frame clones, some missing. The sample contains under 200,000 clones, about 80% of which appear only once. Material: PBMCs. These receptors all come from a woman aged 45 to 65 in good health and CMV-seronegative.

This chain uses TRBV7-6 with TRBJ2-2; possibly TRBD1 for D (5 bases). This CDR3 is built from 15 residues. Germline V gene lookup returns CDR1 SGHVS and CDR2 FNYEAQ. Trimming took off 2 bases at V and 6 bases at J, with 13 bases between the two ends. Written as DNA, the CDR3 is TGTGCCAGCAGCTTAAGACCGCTAGGGGCCGGGGAGCTGTTTTTT. This codes for CASSLRPLGAGELFF.

V is TRBV28 and J is TRBJ2-7, with 11 bases identical to TRBD1. Trimming removed 5 bases from V and 4 bases from J; junction bases left unmatched: 7. Germline values: CDR1 MDHEN, CDR2 SYDVKM. CDR3 length: 15 residues. The CDR3 protein is CASSGARDRGYEQYF. The CDR3 coding sequence is TGTGCCAGCAGTGGGGCCCGGGACAGGGGGTACGAGCAGTACTTC.

The chain joins TRBV29-1 to TRBJ2-1; 7 bases are shared with TRBD2. Germline CDR1 SQVTM, CDR2 ANQGSEA. CDR3 length: 11 residues. In DNA form, the CDR3 reads TGCACCGGGACTATGAACAATGAGCAGTTCTTC. This sequence encodes CTGTMNNEQFF.

The genes are TRBV5-1 and TRBJ2-7, with TRBD1 matching over 8 bases. The CDR3 has 13 amino acids. The germline CDR1 and CDR2 sequences are SGHRS and YFSETQ. The ends lost 4 bases at V and 2 bases at J; junction bases unmatched: 2. CDR3 sequence: CASSRDRTYEQYF. The CDR3 DNA is TGCGCCAGCAGCCGGGACAGGACCTACGAGCAGTACTTC.

The chain recombines TRBV13 with TRBJ2-6, with 10 bases that match TRBD1. The junction had 12 bases not matched to a gene; V was cut back by 5 bases and J by 2 bases. Germline loops: CDR1 PRHDT, CDR2 FYEKMQ (reference sequence). CDR3 length: 19 amino acids. DNA for the CDR3: TGTGCCAGCAGCCGACAGGGGGCCCTTCCCCAGGCTGGGGCCAACGTCCTGACTTTC. Translating it yields CASSRQGALPQAGANVLTF.

The chain is built from TRBV10-3 and TRBJ2-3; the match to TRBD2 covers 14 bases. This CDR3 contains 14 residues. The germline V gene encodes CDR1 ENHRY and CDR2 SYGVKD. V gave up 7 bases and J gave up 4 bases; unmatched junction bases: 1. The CDR3 reads CAIKGLAGADTQYF. CDR3 nucleotide sequence: TGTGCCATCAAGGGACTAGCGGGGGCAGATACGCAGTATTTT.

This rearrangement joins TRBV5-6 to TRBJ2-1; D not resolved. CDR3 length: 11 amino acids. Germline V lookup: CDR1 SGHDT, CDR2 YYEEEE. Trimming took off 4 bases at V and 10 bases at J, with 9 bases between the two ends. The CDR3 DNA sequence: TGTGCCAGCAGCCTAGACTGGGAGCAGTTCTTC. The encoded protein is CASSLDWEQFF.

The rearrangement joins TRBV29-1 to TRBJ2-7; TRBD1 matches 9 bases. The CDR3 is made up of 14 amino acids. V lost 6 bases and J lost 3; bases outside the gene matches: 9. The germline V gene has CDR1 SQVTM and CDR2 ANQGSEA. CDR3 coding DNA: TGCAGCGTAGCCGGGACAGGGCTTAACTACGAGCAGTACTTC. Translated: CSVAGTGLNYEQYF.

V and J are TRBV7-3 and TRBJ2-5, with 12 nucleotides matching TRBD1. V dropped 0 bases and J dropped 9; count of bases not matched to a gene: 8. This CDR3 comprises 16 residues. Germline V gene sequence: CDR1 SGHTA, CDR2 FQGTGA. CDR3 amino acids: CASSLTPGQGARAQYF. CDR3 sequence (DNA): TGTGCCAGCAGCTTAACCCCGGGACAGGGGGCTCGGGCCCAGTACTTC. Drawing the rest from reference TRBV7-3 and TRBJ2-5, the complete variable domain is GAGVSQTPSNKVTEKGKYVELRCDPISGHTALYWYRQSLGQGPEFLIYFQGTGAADDSGLPNDRFFAVRPEGSVSTLKIQRTERGDSAVYLCASSLTPGQGARAQYFGPGTRLLVL.

The chain links TRBV4-2 to TRBJ1-4; D call uncertain. The CDR3 totals 14 residues. Trimming cost V 2 bases and J 3 bases, with 7 bases left between them. From germline, CDR1 is LGHNA and CDR2 YNFKEQ. This chain's CDR3 is CASSQRGANEKLFF. CDR3 nucleotides: TGTGCCAGCAGCCAACGGGGAGCTAATGAAAAACTGTTTTTT.

The gene calls are TRBV7-9 and TRBJ2-7; weak D call: TRBD1 (5 bases). CDR1 SEHNR and CDR2 FQNEAQ come from the germline V gene (reference sequence). V gave up 5 bases and J gave up 6 bases, with 14 bases separating them. The CDR3 runs to 13 residues. CDR3 DNA sequence: TGTGCCAGCAGCCCTAGACAGATAGGCGAGCAGTACTTC. Translated: CASSPRQIGEQYF.

This chain connects TRBV6-1 to TRBJ1-5; 8 bases are a match to TRBD1. Trimming removed 8 bases from V and 4 bases from J; junction bases left unmatched: 10. Germline loops: CDR1 MNHNS, CDR2 SASEGT. CDR3 length: 15 amino acids. The CDR3 spells CASCPETGENQPQHF. The CDR3 nucleotides read TGTGCCAGCTGCCCCGAGACAGGGGAAAATCAGCCCCAGCATTTT.

This clone occurred a few times. It may be a read error: a sequence one base away is much more abundant. V gene TRBV4-2 combines with J gene TRBJ1-5, with TRBD1 identical over 7 bases. CDR1 and CDR2 (germline): LGHNA, YNFKEQ. The CDR3 is made up of 15 amino acids. V gave up 2 bases and J gave up 2 bases; unmatched junction bases: 3. CDR3 region: CASSQHRGGNQPQHF. The CDR3, as DNA: TGTGCCAGCAGCCAACACAGGGGCGGCAATCAGCCCCAGCATTTT.

A remark on this clone: An end of the junction does not agree with germline; a read error may underlie this. The chain has TRBV7-9 and TRBJ2-7; the match to TRBD1 covers 8 bases. The CDR3 length is 14 residues. CDR1 SEHNR and CDR2 FQNEAQ come from the germline V gene (reference sequence). The CDR3 sequence is CSSSSGTGQLVQYF. The DNA for the CDR3 is TGTTCCAGCAGCTCCGGGACAGGACAGTTGGTGCAGTACTTC.

The gene calls are TRBV6-1 and TRBJ1-3; 11 bases map to TRBD1. CDR3 length: 15 amino acids. Losses at the gene ends were 10 bases for V and 7 bases for J; bases not matched to a gene: 12. Germline assignment: CDR1 MNHNS and CDR2 SASEGT. Written as DNA, the CDR3 is TGTGCCACCAAGGGATATGGGACAGGGGGGAACACCATATATTTT. Translation gives CATKGYGTGGNTIYF.

CDR3 region: CASSTPGQSHYGYTF. The CDR3 nucleotides are TGTGCCAGTAGTACCCCGGGACAGAGCCACTATGGCTACACCTTC. The chain uses TRBV19 and TRBJ1-2; 7 nucleotides align to TRBD1. The CDR3 covers 15 residues. From germline, CDR1 is LNHDA and CDR2 SQIVND (reference sequence). V lost 4 bases and J lost 3; bases outside the gene matches: 8.

This sequence joins TRBV11-3 and TRBJ1-5; D possibly corresponds to TRBD1 (5 bases). Trimming shortened V by 1 base and J by 1 base, and 8 bases separated the two germline ends. CDR1 and CDR2 (germline): SGHNT, YENEEA. This CDR3 has 15 residues. CDR3 residues: CASSLGRQSNQPQHF. In DNA, the CDR3 is TGTGCCAGCAGCTTAGGCCGACAGAGCAATCAGCCCCAGCATTTT. The entire variable domain, with the rest obtained from reference TRBV11-3 and TRBJ1-5, is as follows: EAGVVQSPRYKIIEKKQPVAFWCNPISGHNTLYWYLQNLGQGPELLIRYENEEAVDDSQLPKDRFSAERLKGVDSTLKIQPAELGDSAVYLCASSLGRQSNQPQHFGDGTRLSIL.

This clone occurred a few times. The V call is TRBV15, the J call TRBJ1-4; no definite D call. Trimming stripped 1 base from V and 7 bases from J, with 7 bases between. Germline loops: CDR1 LNHNV, CDR2 YYDKDF (reference sequence). This CDR3 is built from 13 residues. CDR3 in amino acids: CATSRGSGEKLFF. The CDR3 DNA reads TGTGCCACCAGCAGAGGTTCGGGTGAAAAACTGTTTTTT.

The rearrangement joins TRBV28 to TRBJ2-7; D is possibly TRBD2 (6 bases). Trimming took off 7 bases at V and 1 base at J, with 11 bases between the two ends. The CDR3 contains 13 residues. Per germline, CDR1 MDHEN and CDR2 SYDVKM. DNA for the CDR3: TGTGCCAGCACCAGCGGGTTTTCCTACGAGCAGTACTTC. Protein product: CASTSGFSYEQYF.

This sequence joins TRBV19 and TRBJ1-3, with D maybe TRBD1 (6 bases). V was trimmed by 7 bases and J by 4 bases, leaving 14 bases between them. CDR3 length equals 14 residues. CDR1 is LNHDA, CDR2 SQIVND, per germline (reference sequence). The CDR3 DNA is TGTGCCAGTACCGATACAGGGAGCGGAAACACCATATATTTT. Its translation: CASTDTGSGNTIYF.

The V gene is TRBV9, the J gene TRBJ2-2, with 16 bases lining up with TRBD2. This CDR3 region has 17 residues. Trimming removed 4 bases from V and 8 bases from J; junction bases left unmatched: 8. Per the germline V gene, CDR1 is SGDLS and CDR2 is YYNGEE. This chain's CDR3 is CASSHTGTSGGGGELFF. CDR3 sequence (DNA): TGTGCCAGCAGCCACACTGGGACTAGCGGGGGGGGTGGGGAGCTGTTTTTT.

The V call is TRBV29-1, the J call TRBJ1-5; D is perhaps TRBD1 (6 bases). The V end lost 6 bases, the J end lost 2 bases, and 17 bases lay between the germline ends. The V gene's germline CDR1 is SQVTM and CDR2 ANQGSEA. The length of the CDR3 is 15 residues. The CDR3, as DNA: TGCAGCGTCCTCGATCAGGGGAAAGGCAATCAGCCCCAGCATTTT. Its protein is CSVLDQGKGNQPQHF.

A single count supports this clone. V is TRBV6-1 and J is TRBJ2-2; tentative D call: TRBD1 (6 bases). CDR3 size: 14 residues. Germline assignment: CDR1 MNHNS and CDR2 SASEGT. V lost 8 bases and J lost 6, with 16 bases in between. The CDR3 loop is CASGNRVTPGELFF. The CDR3 DNA sequence: TGTGCCAGCGGAAACAGGGTAACCCCCGGGGAGCTGTTTTTT.

This chain links TRBV28 with TRBJ1-1; 8 nucleotides match TRBD1. The CDR3 length is 13 residues. J lost 4 bases, V lost 6 bases, and 4 bases had no gene match. Germline loops: CDR1 MDHEN, CDR2 SYDVKM. The CDR3, as DNA: TGTGCCAGCAGATTACAGGGGGGCACTGAAGCTTTCTTT. This translates into CASRLQGGTEAFF.

The rearrangement links TRBV15 to TRBJ1-5; D call uncertain. CDR1 is LNHNV and CDR2 is YYDKDF in the germline V gene (reference sequence). This CDR3 has 16 amino acids. V gave up 3 bases and J gave up 2 bases, with 14 bases separating them. The CDR3 coding sequence is TGTGCCACCAGCAGCGACACCCTTTGGGGCAATCAGCCCCAGCATTTT. Protein product: CATSSDTLWGNQPQHF.

CDR3 in DNA: TGCGCCAGCAGCTGGCCCCCGGGACAGGGGTTCATAGATACGCAGTATTTT. Amino acids: CASSWPPGQGFIDTQYF. The genes are TRBV5-1 and TRBJ2-3, with TRBD1 matching 10 bases. The CDR3 is 17 amino acids. V lost 3 bases and J lost 5; bases outside the gene matches: 12. The germline CDR1 and CDR2 sequences are SGHRS and YFSETQ.